A selection of T cell receptor beta chains follows, all from one sample in a study of blood T cell repertoires in COVID-19. The assay was immunoSEQ multiplex PCR, and TCRdb's table has in-frame clones only and misses some. The data contain approximately 120,000 clones, 65% to 90% of them singletons. Sequencing was performed on peripheral blood. All receptors derive from a woman aged 80 or older with acute or convalescent COVID-19. The CDR3 runs from the conserved cysteine through the conserved F or W. Fields, in order: D gene, J gene, V gene, CDR3 protein. D genes are given only for firm matches.

>.|TRBJ2-1|TRBV11-2
CASSFSIEQFF
>.|TRBJ1-6|TRBV12-3/TRBV12-4
CASSFGAKSLHF
>.|TRBJ2-7|TRBV6-1
CASSEHSYEQYF
>TRBD2|TRBJ2-6|TRBV5-4
CASSLGSSGLAGANVLTF
>.|TRBJ1-2|TRBV7-8
CASSLGGDNYGYTF
>TRBD1|TRBJ1-6|TRBV9
CASSALPGQGNSPLHF
>TRBD1|TRBJ1-1|TRBV5-4
CASSFGTVNTEAFF
>TRBD1|TRBJ2-1|TRBV7-9
CASSPRDSLLSNEQFF
>TRBD1|TRBJ1-2|TRBV2
CASSYTGESGYTF
>TRBD1|TRBJ1-2|TRBV5-5
CASSRFGGGLSGYTF
>.|TRBJ2-3|TRBV18
CASSPTQVSTDTQYF
>TRBD2|TRBJ2-7|TRBV27
CASSIRSPLSGGAYEQYF
>TRBD1|TRBJ1-6|TRBV2
CASSLDRGGNSPLHF
>TRBD2|TRBJ2-5|TRBV29-1
CSVGGDGSGETQYF
>.|TRBJ1-3|TRBV6-1
CASSERFSGNTIYF
>.|TRBJ1-2|TRBV7-8
CASSLASEHGYTF
>.|TRBJ1-5|TRBV12-5
CASGTGTPYQPQHF
>.|TRBJ1-2|TRBV7-2
CASSLAGVNYGYTF
>.|TRBJ1-2|TRBV6-5
CTSTGGTYGYTF
>.|TRBJ2-1|TRBV3-1/TRBV3-2
CASSQAGNEQFF
>.|TRBJ1-1|TRBV15
CATSLEPGLSEAFF
>.|TRBJ1-4|TRBV9
CASSVDPLEATNEKLFF
>.|TRBJ2-3|TRBV5-1
CASSPNPNTDTQYF
>.|TRBJ2-1|TRBV7-9
CASSLTGQLNEQFF
>.|TRBJ2-3|TRBV5-1
CASSLTGRESTDTQYF